This is a list of T cell receptor beta chains from one sample in a study of human T cells and chemical hapten exposure. MiXCR, applied by TCRdb to the RACE reads, yields one record per CDR3 protein. The table has around 110,000 distinct CDR3 sequences, roughly an eighth seen once. Material: whole blood, obtained in connection with sensitization to the hapten diphenylcyclopropenone (DPC). These receptors were collected from a woman between 45 and 65 years old with alopecia areata. Some clones in this sample may be carry-over from other donors' samples. Each CDR3 is given with its conserved first and last residue. D genes are given only for firm matches. Not every row has a clone size; where given, it reads once, few, many or a size class.

clone_size | d_call | j_call | v_call | cdr3_length | cdr3_nt | cdr3_aa
many | TRBD1 | TRBJ2-7 | TRBV18 | 15 | TGTGCCAGCTCACCGAGCAGACAGGGTTCCTACGAGCAGTACTTC | CASSPSRQGSYEQYF
NA | NA | TRBJ2-7 | TRBV20-1 | 13 | TGCAGTGCTAGCGGGATGCCATCCTACGAGCAGTACTTC | CSASGMPSYEQYF
few | TRBD2 | TRBJ2-1 | TRBV3-1 | 18 | TGTGCCAGCAGCCCAGGTCCGACTAGCGGGAGGATTAGGAATGAGCAGTTCTTC | CASSPGPTSGRIRNEQFF
few | NA | TRBJ1-4 | TRBV18 | 16 | TGTGCCAGCTCACCGACAGGTCTGACAACTAATGAAAAACTGTTTTTT | CASSPTGLTTNEKLFF
NA | NA | TRBJ2-6 | TRBV24-1 | 16 | TGTGCCACCAGTGATTTGACAGCCTCTGGGGCCAACGTCCTGACTTTC | CATSDLTASGANVLTF
many | NA | TRBJ1-1 | TRBV20-1 | 13 | TGCAGTGCCATCGAAATTGGGAGCACTGAAGCTTTCTTT | CSAIEIGSTEAFF
NA | TRBD2 | TRBJ2-1 | TRBV19 | 16 | TGTGCCAGTAGTATAATGGCAGCGGGAGGGCTTGGTGAGCAGTTCTTC | CASSIMAAGGLGEQFF
few | NA | TRBJ1-4 | TRBV4-2 | 14 | TGTGCCAGCAAGAGTACGCGACAGGATGAAAAACTGTTTTTT | CASKSTRQDEKLFF
NA | TRBD1 | TRBJ1-4 | TRBV29-1 | 14 | TGCAGCGTTAGACCGGACAGGGGGAAGGGAAAACTGTTTTTT | CSVRPDRGKGKLFF
NA | NA | TRBJ2-3 | TRBV4-3 | 16 | TGCGCCAGCAGCCAAGATTATAAGGGGCCCACAGATACGCAGTATTTT | CASSQDYKGPTDTQYF
few | NA | TRBJ1-2 | TRBV18 | 15 | TGTGCCAGCTCACCATCAGGATGGGGACGGGATGGCTACACCTTC | CASSPSGWGRDGYTF
once | NA | TRBJ1-1 | TRBV12-3/TRBV12-4 | 14 | TGTGCCAGCAGTTTGCGGCCTCCGGGCACTGAAGCTTTCTTT | CASSLRPPGTEAFF
few | TRBD2 | TRBJ2-1 | TRBV28 | 18 | TGTGCCAGCAGTTCCCCGCCGGGGGGAGCCCACCCTTACAATGAGCAGTTCTTC | CASSSPPGGAHPYNEQFF
many | NA | TRBJ1-6 | TRBV6-5 | 15 | TGTGCCAGCAAGACAAGTGGAGGGTTTAATTCACCCCTCCACTTT | CASKTSGGFNSPLHF
many | NA | TRBJ1-3 | TRBV7-9 | 15 | TGTGCCAGCAGCCATCGAGCGGGGACTGGAAACACCATATATTTT | CASSHRAGTGNTIYF
NA | TRBD2 | TRBJ2-4 | TRBV6-6 | 15 | TGTGCCAGCAGTTACCCCGGACTAGCACTGAACATTCAGTACTTC | CASSYPGLALNIQYF
few | TRBD2 | TRBJ2-1 | TRBV7-2 | 17 | TGTGCCAGCAGCTTAGTATCTCTCGGACTAGAAAACAATGAGCAGTTCTTC | CASSLVSLGLENNEQFF
NA | NA | TRBJ2-7 | TRBV6-2/TRBV6-3 | 12 | TGTGCCAGCAGCCACGGGGTTATGGAGCAGTACTTC | CASSHGVMEQYF
many | NA | TRBJ1-4 | TRBV7-2 | 14 | TGTGCCAGCAGCTTACTACAGGCGGGCGAAAAACTGTTTTTT | CASSLLQAGEKLFF
few | TRBD2 | TRBJ2-3 | TRBV6-6 | 20 | TGTGCCAGCAGTTACTCAGGGAGGGTATCTAAAAAGGACCTCACAGATACGCAGTATTTT | CASSYSGRVSKKDLTDTQYF
NA | NA | TRBJ2-2 | TRBV28 | 16 | TGTGCCAGCAGTTCACCCTCCGCAGGGGCGGTCGGGGAGCTGTTTTTT | CASSSPSAGAVGELFF
many | NA | TRBJ1-6 | TRBV6-6 | 14 | TGTGCCAGCAGTTACGGGGGGTCGAGTTCACCCCTCCACTTT | CASSYGGSSSPLHF
NA | TRBD1 | TRBJ2-7 | TRBV2 | 15 | TGTGCCAGCAGTGAACAGGGACAGGCCTCCTACGAGCAGTACTTC | CASSEQGQASYEQYF
few | NA | TRBJ2-3 | TRBV5-1 | 14 | TGCGCCAGCAGCTTGGCCACTAGCACAGATACGCAGTATTTT | CASSLATSTDTQYF
many | TRBD1 | TRBJ1-2 | TRBV7-2 | 14 | TGTGCCAGCAGCCCGAGACAGGGATTAGATGGCTACACCTTC | CASSPRQGLDGYTF
many | NA | TRBJ2-5 | TRBV10-1 | 12 | TGCGCCAGCAGTGATCCCGGAGAGACCCAGTACTTC | CASSDPGETQYF
many | NA | TRBJ1-5 | TRBV6-6 | 10 | TGTGCCAGCGGGACCCAGCCCCAGCATTTT | CASGTQPQHF
many | NA | TRBJ2-3 | TRBV20-1 | 15 | TGCAGTGCTAGGGATGGGGGAAAGGGCACAGATACGCAGTATTTT | CSARDGGKGTDTQYF
many | NA | TRBJ1-1 | TRBV20-1 | 12 | TGCAGTGCCCCGGACCTGAACACTGAAGCTTTCTTT | CSAPDLNTEAFF
many | NA | TRBJ2-5 | TRBV28 | 11 | TGTGCCAGCAGTGAACTAGAGACCCAGTACTTC | CASSELETQYF
many | NA | TRBJ2-6 | TRBV29-1 | 13 | TGCGGCGGGGGCGCGCCTGGGGCCAACGTCCTGACTTTC | CGGGAPGANVLTF
many | NA | TRBJ2-7 | TRBV3-1 | 15 | TGTGCCAGCAGCCAAGAGGGACTCCTGGTGGACGAGCAGTACTTC | CASSQEGLLVDEQYF
few | NA | TRBJ2-1 | TRBV11-2 | 14 | TGTGCCAGCAGCCCCCTAAGGGGGACCAATGAGCAGTTCTTC | CASSPLRGTNEQFF
few | TRBD1 | TRBJ1-4 | TRBV20-1 | 14 | TGCAGTGCTAGAGATCGGACAGGGGTTGAAAAACTGTTTTTT | CSARDRTGVEKLFF
many | NA | TRBJ1-5 | TRBV6-6 | 14 | TGTGCCAGCTCTTGGGTTGGGGGGAGCCAGCCCCAGCATTTT | CASSWVGGSQPQHF
few | NA | TRBJ1-1 | TRBV28 | 14 | TGTGCCAGCAGTTTACCCGGGATGAACACTGAAGCTTTCTTT | CASSLPGMNTEAFF
NA | NA | TRBJ2-6 | TRBV24-1 | 16 | TGTGCCACCAGTACGGAGGGGCCCTCTGGGGCCAACATCCTGACTTTC | CATSTEGPSGANILTF
many | TRBD2 | TRBJ2-3 | TRBV5-4 | 16 | TGTGCCAGCAGCTTGAACCTAGCGGGGGGGACAGATACGCAGTATTTT | CASSLNLAGGTDTQYF
many | NA | TRBJ2-2 | TRBV5-1 | 15 | TGCGCCAGCAGCTTGCAAGGAGAAAGGACCGGGGAGCTGTTTTTT | CASSLQGERTGELFF
NA | NA | TRBJ1-1 | TRBV5-8 | 15 | TGTGCCAGCAGCCCGGAAAGGGTGTATGGCACTGAAGCTTTCTTT | CASSPERVYGTEAFF